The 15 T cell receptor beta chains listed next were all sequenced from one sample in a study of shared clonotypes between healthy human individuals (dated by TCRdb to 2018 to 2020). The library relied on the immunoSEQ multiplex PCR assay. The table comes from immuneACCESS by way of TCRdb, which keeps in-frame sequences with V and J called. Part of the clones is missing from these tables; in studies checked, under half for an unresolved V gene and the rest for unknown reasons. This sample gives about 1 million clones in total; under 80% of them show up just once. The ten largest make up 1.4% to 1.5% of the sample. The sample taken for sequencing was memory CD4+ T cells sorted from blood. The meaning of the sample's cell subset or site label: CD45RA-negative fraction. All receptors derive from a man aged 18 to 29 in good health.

CDR3 coding DNA: TGTGCCTGGAGTAGAAGTTCCGCTAACTATGGCTACACCTTC. This translates into CAWSRSSANYGYTF. The chain recombines TRBV30 with TRBJ1-2; D gene unclear. This CDR3 spans 14 amino acids. Germline-derived CDR1 and CDR2 are GTSNPN and SVGIG (reference sequence). V gave up 2 bases and J gave up 0 bases, with 10 bases separating them.

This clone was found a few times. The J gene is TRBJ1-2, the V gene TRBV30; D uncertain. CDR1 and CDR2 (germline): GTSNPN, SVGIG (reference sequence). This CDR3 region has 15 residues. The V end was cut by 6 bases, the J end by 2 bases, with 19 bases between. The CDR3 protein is CACYRMGLGNYGYTF. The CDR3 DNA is TGTGCCTGCTACCGAATGGGGTTGGGGAACTATGGCTACACCTTC. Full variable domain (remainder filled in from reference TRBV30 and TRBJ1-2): SQTIHQWPATLVQPVGSPLSLECTVEGTSNPNLYWYRQAAGRGLQLLFYSVGIGQISSEVPQNLSASRPQDRQFILSSKKLLLSDSGFYLCACYRMGLGNYGYTFGSGTRLTVV.

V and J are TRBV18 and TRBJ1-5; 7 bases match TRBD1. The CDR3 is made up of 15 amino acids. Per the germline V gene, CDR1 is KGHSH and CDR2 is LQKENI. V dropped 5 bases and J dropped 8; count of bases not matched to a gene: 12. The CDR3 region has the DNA TGTGCCAGCTCAGCGACAGGGATTGGTATTGAGCCCCAGCATTTT. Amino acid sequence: CASSATGIGIEPQHF. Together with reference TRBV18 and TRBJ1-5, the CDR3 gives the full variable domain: NAGVMQNPRHLVRRRGQEARLRCSPMKGHSHVYWYRQLPEEGLKFMVYLQKENIIDESGMPKERFSAEFPKEGPSILRIQQVVRGDSAAYFCASSATGIGIEPQHFGDGTRLSIL.

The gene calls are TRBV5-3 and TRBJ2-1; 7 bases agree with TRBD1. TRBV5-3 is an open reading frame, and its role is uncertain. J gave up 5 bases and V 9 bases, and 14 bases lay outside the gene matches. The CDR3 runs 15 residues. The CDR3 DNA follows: TGTGCCACGCCGGAGACGAGGACAGGTGACAATGAGCAGTTCTTC. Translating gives CATPETRTGDNEQFF.

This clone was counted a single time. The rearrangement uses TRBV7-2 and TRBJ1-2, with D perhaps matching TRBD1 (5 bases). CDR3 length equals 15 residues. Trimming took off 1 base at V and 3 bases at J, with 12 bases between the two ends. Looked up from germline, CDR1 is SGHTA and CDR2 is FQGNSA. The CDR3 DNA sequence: TGTGCCAGCAGCTTAGATTTTGGGGCCTACTATGGCTACACCTTC. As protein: CASSLDFGAYYGYTF.

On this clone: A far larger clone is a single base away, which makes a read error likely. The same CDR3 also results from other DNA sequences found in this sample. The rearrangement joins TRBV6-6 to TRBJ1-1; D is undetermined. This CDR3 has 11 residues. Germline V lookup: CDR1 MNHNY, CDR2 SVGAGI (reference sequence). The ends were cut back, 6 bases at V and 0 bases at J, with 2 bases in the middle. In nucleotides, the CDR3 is TGTGCCAGCAGATTGAACACTGAAGCTTTCTTT. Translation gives CASRLNTEAFF.

Written as DNA, the CDR3 is TGTGCCAGTAGTATAGACTGGACCGGGAGCTACACCTTC. Translation: CASSIDWTGSYTF. V and J are TRBV19 and TRBJ1-2; D unresolved. CDR3 length: 13 amino acids. CDR1 and CDR2 from the germline V gene are LNHDA and SQIVND (reference sequence). Trimming removed 0 bases at V and 9 bases at J, with 11 bases between.

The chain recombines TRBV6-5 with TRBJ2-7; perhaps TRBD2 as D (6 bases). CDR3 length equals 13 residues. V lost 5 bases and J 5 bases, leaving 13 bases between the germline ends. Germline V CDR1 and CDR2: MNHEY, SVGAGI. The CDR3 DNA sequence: TGTGCCAGCAGTGCCGGGGGTGGGGACGAGCAGTACTTC. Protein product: CASSAGGGDEQYF.

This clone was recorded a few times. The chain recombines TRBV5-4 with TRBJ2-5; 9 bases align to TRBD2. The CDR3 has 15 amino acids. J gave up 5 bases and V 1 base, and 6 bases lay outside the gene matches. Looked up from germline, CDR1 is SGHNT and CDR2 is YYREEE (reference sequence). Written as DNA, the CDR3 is TGTGCCAGCAGCTTGTTAGCGGGGGCGCGGGAGACCCAGTACTTC. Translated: CASSLLAGARETQYF.

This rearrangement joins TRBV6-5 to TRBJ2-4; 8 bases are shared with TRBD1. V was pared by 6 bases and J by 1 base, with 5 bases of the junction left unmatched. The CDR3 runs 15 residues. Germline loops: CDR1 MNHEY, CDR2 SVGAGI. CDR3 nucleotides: TGTGCCAGCAGACCAGGGGGCTTTGCCAAAAACATTCAGTACTTC. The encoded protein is CASRPGGFAKNIQYF.

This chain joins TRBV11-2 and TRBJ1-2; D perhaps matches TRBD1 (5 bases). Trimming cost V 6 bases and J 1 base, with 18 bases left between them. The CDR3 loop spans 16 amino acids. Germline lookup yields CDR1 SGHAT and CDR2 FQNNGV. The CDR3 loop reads CASSPQGGEGNYGYTF. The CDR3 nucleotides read TGTGCCAGCAGTCCCCAGGGAGGGGAGGGTAACTATGGCTACACCTTC.

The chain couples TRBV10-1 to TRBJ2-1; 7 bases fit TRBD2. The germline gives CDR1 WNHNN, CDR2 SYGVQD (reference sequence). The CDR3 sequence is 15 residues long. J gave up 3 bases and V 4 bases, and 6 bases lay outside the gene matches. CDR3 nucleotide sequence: TGCGCCAGCAGTGGAGAGCGGGGACTCTACAATGAGCAGTTCTTC. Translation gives CASSGERGLYNEQFF.

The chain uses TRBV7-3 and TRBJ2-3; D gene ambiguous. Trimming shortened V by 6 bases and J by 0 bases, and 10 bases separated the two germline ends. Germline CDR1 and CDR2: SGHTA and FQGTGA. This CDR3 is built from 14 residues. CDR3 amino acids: CASSRGASTDTQYF. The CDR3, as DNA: TGTGCCAGCAGTCGCGGTGCTAGCACAGATACGCAGTATTTT.

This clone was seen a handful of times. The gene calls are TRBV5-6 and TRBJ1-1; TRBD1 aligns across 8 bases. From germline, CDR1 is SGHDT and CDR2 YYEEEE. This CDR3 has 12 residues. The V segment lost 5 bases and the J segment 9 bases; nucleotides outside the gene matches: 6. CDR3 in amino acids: CASSIRTGKAFF. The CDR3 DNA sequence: TGTGCCAGCAGTATCAGGACAGGGAAAGCTTTCTTT. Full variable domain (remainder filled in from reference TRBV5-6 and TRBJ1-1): DAGVTQSPTHLIKTRGQQVTLRCSPKSGHDTVSWYQQALGQGPQFIFQYYEEEERQRGNFPDRFSGHQFPNYSSELNVNALLLGDSALYLCASSIRTGKAFFGQGTRLTVV.

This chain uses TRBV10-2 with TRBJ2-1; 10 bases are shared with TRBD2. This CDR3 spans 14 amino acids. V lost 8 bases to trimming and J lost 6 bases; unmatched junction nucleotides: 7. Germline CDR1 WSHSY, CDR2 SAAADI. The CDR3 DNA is TGCGCCAGCGTCGGAAGCGGGAGGGGCAATGAGCAGTTCTTC. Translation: CASVGSGRGNEQFF.